This T cell receptor beta chain was recorded in a study of OX40 agonist ivuxolimab in advanced cancers. Study background: The treatment was a fully human IgG2 OX40 agonist, ivuxolimab. Participants, 82.7% male, averaged roughly 59 years of age, ranging from about 23 to 90. Antecedent anti-PD-1, anti-PD-L1 or anti-CTLA-4 therapy was permissible, with roughly 40% having received some. General study results and limits: Clonal expansion was among the lowest in partial responders at 0.1-3.0 mg/kg, especially CD8+.

The V gene lost 5 bases and the J gene lost 7 bases, with 14 bases spanning the gap. The germline gives CDR1 MNHNY, CDR2 SVGAGI (reference sequence). The CDR3 spans 13 residues. This clone showed up just a few times. What it binds is not known. Generated by immunoSEQ multiplex PCR, the TCRdb table keeps only in-frame clones and is missing some. The sample contains 65,000 to 75,000 clones, around 84% of which appear only once. Source: CD4+ or CD8+ T cells sorted from blood, taken in a trial of the OX40 agonist ivuxolimab. This chain joins TRBV6-6 and TRBJ1-2; a weak D match, TRBD1 (6 bases). The origin of this receptor is an adult with an advanced solid tumor such as melanoma, head and neck, liver or kidney cancer. The CDR3 sequence is CASSMAGEAGYTF. Written as DNA, the CDR3 is TGTGCCAGCAGTATGGCAGGGGAAGCTGGCTACACCTTC.